This TCR beta chain was documented in a study of T cell repertoires in cytomegalovirus infection (dated by TCRdb to between 2018 and 2021). Regarding the study in general: Because public TCR beta signatures pointed to carriage of CMV infection together with the matching HLA type, the HLA type of each donor mattered for the analysis. Here is what the overall study found, with its caveats: The ex vivo response was dominated by HLA-C-restricted CMV-specific TCR beta clonotypes, which also provided the single most frequent clonotype in two of eight donors. Cumulative frequency of public TCR beta family members discriminated carriers of CMV infection plus the relevant HLA type in this cohort and an independent approximately 340-donor cohort.

The sample was run on an Illumina HiSeq 1500. Using fastp trimming at Q25 and MiXCR clonotype assembly, TCRdb reanalyzed the public sequencing data and kept in-frame beta chains. Merged by CDR3 protein, the rows form single entries marked with the most common genes and DNA. This sample has just under 300,000 distinct CDR3 sequences in its table, and 9.6% of those were observed once. Of the sample, 2.5% is held by the ten largest clones. This clonotype occurred many times. Which antigen it targets is not known. Per-nucleotide qualities are absent, and no much larger clonotype sits a single base away. The CDR3 measures 14 amino acids from cysteine to phenylalanine. Of all the DNA, just the CDR3 is kept, 42 bases in frame from base 1. V and J are truncated by 7 bases and 8 bases respectively, leaving an intervening sequence of 18 bases.

The clonotype comes from a human donor in good health (CMV status not recorded). Some clones in this sample may be carry-over from other donors' samples. The chain is made from TRBV12-3 or TRBV12-4 and TRBJ2-1, with the D gene not clear enough to name. The sequenced sample was PBMCs. Here is the DNA: TGTGCCAGCACCACGGCGGAAGGGCGCTATGAGCAGTTCTTC. This encodes CASTTAEGRYEQFF.